The 9 T cell receptor beta chains in this list originate from one sample, sequenced in a study of monozygotic twins with inflammatory bowel disease. TCRdb reprocessed the 5' RACE reads and stores each CDR3 protein as one record, lacking DNA. The table lists over 130,000 distinct CDR3 sequences. Sequences were obtained from blood. These receptors were obtained from a human donor with ulcerative colitis or Crohn's disease, or a healthy co-twin of an affected twin (not recorded which).

This rearrangement joins TRBV11-2 to TRBJ2-5; the TCRdb D gene call, TRBD1, has no DNA to confirm it. The CDR3 length is 14 residues. Looked up from germline, CDR1 is SGHAT and CDR2 is FQNNGV. The CDR3 protein is CASSPPGTRETQYF.

This rearrangement joins TRBV29-1 to TRBJ2-1; the TCRdb call, TRBD1, lacks DNA for checking. The CDR3 is 13 residues long. Germline V lookup: CDR1 SQVTM, CDR2 ANQGSEA. The CDR3 region is CSVDGVSGDEQFF.

V gene TRBV7-9 combines with J gene TRBJ2-1; absent DNA, TCRdb's TRBD1 call cannot be checked. CDR1 and CDR2 (germline): SEHNR, FQNEAQ (reference sequence). The CDR3 has 11 residues. CDR3 in amino acids: CASSSSQTGFF.

V gene TRBV7-6 combines with J gene TRBJ2-7; without DNA, the TCRdb call of TRBD1 cannot be checked. This CDR3 has 14 amino acids. Germline values: CDR1 SGHVS, CDR2 FNYEAQ. Here the CDR3 reads CASSLDRAGYEQYF.

The chain combines TRBV18 with TRBJ2-5. The germline gives CDR1 KGHSH, CDR2 LQKENI. The CDR3 runs 15 residues. The CDR3 sequence: CASSPRGRRQETQYF.

V usage is TRBV20-1 and J usage is TRBJ1-5; the D call of TRBD1 rests on TCRdb alone, since no DNA is present to check it. CDR3 size: 16 residues. Germline loops: CDR1 DFQATT, CDR2 SNEGSKA (reference sequence). The CDR3 spells CSVKGEDRGLGQPQHF.

The J gene is TRBJ1-1, the V gene TRBV7-3. Germline loops: CDR1 SGHTA, CDR2 FQGTGA. The CDR3 loop spans 14 amino acids. CDR3 residues: CASSLTGMNTEAFF.

The V and J genes are TRBV4-3 and TRBJ1-1. Germline V gene data show CDR1 as LGHNA and CDR2 as YSLEER. There are 16 residues in the CDR3. The chain's CDR3 is CASSQDNRQGDTEAFF.

The genes are TRBV19 and TRBJ1-2. The CDR3 has 14 residues. The germline gives CDR1 LNHDA, CDR2 SQIVND (reference sequence). CDR3 protein: CASSIVGRENGYTF.